Below, 9 T cell receptor beta chains from the same sample are listed, as sequenced in a study of T cell repertoires in cytomegalovirus infection. These TCRs' antigens remain unknown. TCRdb analysed the reads with MiXCR anew, one entry per CDR3 protein. The table has approximately 70,000 distinct CDR3 sequences, about 20% seen once. The sequencing here drew on CD8+ T cells from cultured PBMCs, taken from culture after CMV antigen stimulation. These receptors all stem from a human donor in good health (CMV status not recorded). Some clones in this sample may be carry-over from other donors' samples.

This clonotype was picked up a small number of times. The chain uses TRBV27 and TRBJ2-2; a weak D match, TRBD1 (6 bases). The CDR3 is made up of 17 amino acids. Trimming shortened V by 3 bases and J by 2 bases, and 16 bases separated the two germline ends. Germline CDR1 and CDR2: MNHEY and SMNVEV (reference sequence). CDR3 bases: TGTGCCAGCAGTTTCCAGGGGTTGTCCCTAAACACCGGGGAGCTGTTTTTT. Its protein is CASSFQGLSLNTGELFF.

The genes are TRBV5-5 and TRBJ1-5; D ambiguous. Germline V CDR1 and CDR2: SGHKS, YYEKEE (reference sequence). Between the trimmed V and J ends, which lost 4 bases and 8 bases, there was a span of 13 bases. The CDR3 extends over 13 amino acids. CDR3 in amino acids: CASSNWAGEPQHF. The CDR3, as DNA: TGTGCCAGCAGCAACTGGGCCGGCGAGCCCCAGCATTTT.

This clonotype was detected only a few times. This chain joins TRBV7-2 and TRBJ2-3; 7 nucleotides align to TRBD2. The CDR3 loop spans 16 amino acids. V trimming: 3 bases; J trimming: 4 bases; junction bases outside the gene matches: 10. The germline V gene encodes CDR1 SGHTA and CDR2 FQGNSA. CDR3 nucleotides: TGTGCCAGCAGCTTCCGACTAGCTGGAGGAGCAGATACGCAGTATTTT. Its translation: CASSFRLAGGADTQYF.

This chain links TRBV29-1 with TRBJ2-7; 7 nucleotides agree with TRBD2. The trim removed 3 bases at V and 5 bases at J, leaving 1 base unmatched. Germline CDR1 is SQVTM and CDR2 is ANQGSEA. The CDR3 is 11 amino acids. In DNA, the CDR3 is TGCAGCGTTGACGGGGGGAACGAGCAGTACTTC. Translation gives CSVDGGNEQYF.

The V gene is TRBV7-6, the J gene TRBJ2-2; 7 nucleotides line up with TRBD2. The CDR3 runs 11 residues. The ends lost 11 bases at V and 6 bases at J; junction bases unmatched: 3. The germline gives CDR1 SGHVS, CDR2 FNYEAQ. Written as DNA, the CDR3 is TGTGCCGGTGCGGGGGCCGGGGAGCTGTTTTTT. It codes for CAGAGAGELFF.

This rearrangement joins TRBV6-5 to TRBJ2-7; the D gene could be TRBD1 or TRBD2 (5 bases each). Germline lookup yields CDR1 MNHEY and CDR2 SVGAGI. V gave up 4 bases and J gave up 3 bases, with 16 bases separating them. This CDR3 contains 15 residues. The CDR3 loop is CASSSLDRGLYEQYF. CDR3 sequence (DNA): TGTGCCAGCAGTTCCCTGGACCGGGGCCTCTACGAGCAGTACTTC.

This clonotype appeared a single time. The chain has TRBV12-3 or TRBV12-4 and TRBJ1-2; D remains ambiguous. This CDR3 comprises 13 residues. V was clipped by 4 bases and J by 5 bases, with 11 bases between them. Here the CDR3 reads CASSSTAWYGYTF. The CDR3 coding sequence is TGTGCCAGCAGTTCCACAGCTTGGTATGGCTACACCTTC.

The chain carries TRBV11-3 and TRBJ2-7; a weak D match, TRBD2 (7 bases). The germline V and J ends were trimmed by 10 bases and 3 bases, with 19 bases remaining between them. Germline V gene sequence: CDR1 SGHNT, CDR2 YENEEA. The CDR3 has 14 residues. The CDR3 loop reads CATAPWGGRYEQYF. The DNA for the CDR3 is TGTGCCACCGCCCCTTGGGGGGGCCGCTACGAGCAGTACTTC.

In its sample, this clonotype was seen a few times. The chain couples TRBV11-2 to TRBJ2-5; D may correspond to TRBD1 or TRBD2 (5 bases each). Germline CDR1 reads SGHAT; CDR2 reads FQNNGV. This CDR3 has 15 residues. Trimming took off 5 bases at V and 4 bases at J, with 17 bases between the two ends. The CDR3 DNA reads TGTGCCAGCAGCGGACTGGGACGGACCTCAGAGACCCAGTACTTC. The encoded protein is CASSGLGRTSETQYF.